Included here is one T cell receptor beta chain sequence, with context. Its cognate antigen is unknown. One junction end does not reproduce the germline sequence, and a read error may be involved. Library construction for TCR beta used iRepertoire HTBI primers and Arm-PCR of CDR3 regions. TCRdb ran MiXCR on the multiplex PCR reads and lists one entry per CDR3 protein. The table shows 600,000 to 850,000 distinct CDR3 sequences, with 25% to 35% occurring only once. This sample is drawn from a study of regulatory T cells in long-lasting Graves disease. Study results and caveats: It was possible that the small sample size reduced accuracy.

Documented time point: persistent/refractory GD, antithyroid drugs over 5 years with positive TRAb. With RNA extracted from PBMCs as input, the TCR library was made. The CDR3 runs to 14 residues. Germline V gene sequence: CDR1 MNHNS, CDR2 SASEGT. V gene TRBV6-1 combines with J gene TRBJ1-2, with 10 bases aligning to TRBD1. Specimen: peripheral blood mononuclear cells (PBMCs), collected when the disease was refractory, from a patient treated with antithyroid drugs. This TCR was sampled from a female donor with Graves disease. The CDR3 coding sequence is TGTGCCAGCAACCGACAGGGGGCTAGCTATGGCTGCACCTTC. Its protein is CASNRQGASYGCTF.